This is a list of T cell receptor beta chains from one sample in a study of T cells in Graves' hyperthyroidism and ophthalmopathy. Via MiXCR, TCRdb re-called the multiplex PCR reads, giving one row per CDR3 protein. The data contain 500,000 to 650,000 distinct CDR3 sequences, 15% to 20% of them seen just once; the ten biggest clones take up about 45%. The sample consisted of blood. All receptors come from a man aged 35-49 years with Graves' ophthalmopathy. The CDR3 runs from the conserved cysteine through the conserved F or W. The D gene is left open where the match is weak. The listing skips clone size in some rows; elsewhere it reads once, few, many or a size class.

clone_size | j_call | d_call | v_call | cdr3_aa | cdr3_nt
NA | TRBJ2-1 | TRBD2 | TRBV6-1 | CACRGAGRNYNEQFF | TGTGCCTGCAGAGGAGCGGGGAGAAATTACAATGAGCAGTTCTTC
NA | TRBJ1-2 | NA | TRBV24-1 | CAISEYYGYTF | TGTGCCATCAGTGAGTACTATGGCTACACCTTC
NA | TRBJ2-1 | NA | TRBV15 | CATSRGRENNEQFF | TGTGCCACCAGCAGAGGACGAGAAAACAATGAGCAGTTCTTC
many | TRBJ1-4 | TRBD1 | TRBV12-3/TRBV12-4 | CASSPRDREKLFF | TGTGCCAGCAGCCCACGGGACAGGGAAAAACTGTTTTTT
many | TRBJ1-5 | NA | TRBV28 | CASSPAGGQINQPQHF | TGTGCCAGCAGTCCCGCAGGCGGACAGATCAATCAGCCCCAGCATTTT
few | TRBJ1-6 | NA | TRBV11-2 | CASSFRGRSPLHF | TGTGCCAGCAGCTTCAGGGGACGGTCACCCCTCCACTTT
few | TRBJ1-1 | NA | TRBV6-5 | CASSYSKGGRVTEAFF | TGTGCCAGCAGTTACTCGAAAGGGGGGCGCGTCACTGAAGCTTTCTTT
NA | TRBJ1-2 | NA | TRBV9 | CASNRVAANYGYTF | TGTGCCAGCAACAGGGTGGCGGCTAACTATGGCTACACCTTC
NA | TRBJ2-1 | NA | TRBV6-2/TRBV6-3 | CASSFRVTYNEQFF | TGTGCCAGCAGTTTCCGGGTTACCTACAATGAGCAGTTCTTC
NA | TRBJ1-2 | NA | TRBV20-1 | CSARPGPGNYGYTF | TGCAGTGCGAGGCCGGGGCCCGGGAACTATGGCTACACCTTC
NA | TRBJ2-3 | TRBD2 | TRBV7-2 | CASSLGGGVVTDTQYF | TGTGCCAGCAGCTTAGGGGGGGGAGTGGTGACAGATACGCAGTATTTT
NA | TRBJ1-5 | TRBD1 | TRBV7-9 | CASSPGGSGNQPQHF | TGTGCCAGCAGTCCAGGGGGGTCGGGCAATCAGCCCCAGCATTTT
NA | TRBJ1-1 | NA | TRBV19 | CASSIEGVMNTEAFF | TGTGCCAGTAGTATCGAGGGGGTAATGAACACTGAAGCTTTCTTT
few | TRBJ2-5 | NA | TRBV24-1 | CATSDFKGTQYF | TGTGCCACCAGTGATTTCAAGGGGACCCAGTACTTC
NA | TRBJ1-5 | NA | TRBV6-4 | CASSRQDGQPQHF | TGTGCCAGCAGTCGACAGGACGGGCAGCCCCAGCATTTT
many | TRBJ2-5 | NA | TRBV12-3/TRBV12-4 | CASSLGELETQYF | TGTGCCAGCAGTTTAGGGGAATTAGAGACCCAGTACTTC
many | TRBJ1-1 | NA | TRBV30 | CAWSPNTGSDTEAFF | TGTGCCTGGAGCCCTAATACAGGGTCCGACACTGAAGCTTTCTTT
NA | TRBJ1-6 | NA | TRBV30 | CAWDSGGDSPLHF | TGTGCCTGGGACTCGGGGGGAGATTCACCCCTCCACTTT
many | TRBJ2-3 | NA | TRBV7-2 | CASSASTSTDTQYF | TGTGCCAGCAGCGCGTCGACTAGCACAGATACGCAGTATTTT
many | TRBJ2-7 | NA | TRBV5-1 | CASSLRGSYEQYF | TGTGCCAGCAGTTTGCGAGGTTCCTACGAGCAGTACTTC
NA | TRBJ2-5 | TRBD1 | TRBV4-1 | CASSQDIGGRGETQYF | TGCGCCAGCAGCCAAGATATCGGAGGCAGGGGGGAGACCCAGTACTTC
many | TRBJ2-3 | TRBD2 | TRBV7-2 | CASSLVLGGGARDTQYF | TGTGCCAGCAGCTTAGTTCTGGGCGGGGGGGCGAGAGATACGCAGTATTTT
few | TRBJ1-2 | TRBD1 | TRBV7-3 | CASSSGQGPVPGYTF | TGTGCCAGCAGCTCTGGACAGGGACCCGTCCCTGGCTACACCTTC
many | TRBJ2-1 | TRBD2 | TRBV7-3 | CASSLLTGGDYNEQFF | TGTGCCAGCAGCTTATTAACGGGGGGAGACTACAATGAGCAGTTCTTC
few | TRBJ1-6 | NA | TRBV3-1 | CASSQGAGRRPPLHF | TGTGCCAGCAGCCAAGGGGCGGGCAGGCGTCCACCCCTCCACTTT
many | TRBJ2-3 | TRBD1 | TRBV5-1 | CASSGATGIADTQYF | TGCGCCAGCAGCGGGGCGACAGGGATCGCAGATACGCAGTATTTT
few | TRBJ2-3 | NA | TRBV6-5 | CASSYSIAGLTDTQYF | TGTGCCAGCAGTTACTCGATCGCTGGCCTCACAGATACGCAGTATTTT
few | TRBJ2-6 | NA | TRBV20-1 | CSARDLTKGTGANVLTF | TGCAGTGCTAGAGATCTTACGAAAGGGACTGGGGCCAACGTCCTGACTTTC
NA | TRBJ2-2 | TRBD2 | TRBV18 | CASSPAGGTTGELFF | TGTGCCAGCTCACCGGCGGGAGGGACCACCGGGGAGCTGTTTTTT
NA | TRBJ2-1 | NA | TRBV15 | CATSREDGYNEQFF | TGTGCCACCAGCAGAGAGGATGGGTACAATGAGCAGTTCTTC
NA | TRBJ2-1 | TRBD2 | TRBV7-6 | CASRLAGPNNEQFF | TGTGCCAGCAGATTAGCGGGGCCCAACAATGAGCAGTTCTTC
NA | TRBJ2-1 | NA | TRBV7-9 | CASSLDLAGTYNEQFF | TGTGCCAGCAGCTTAGATCTAGCTGGGACCTACAATGAGCAGTTCTTC
NA | TRBJ1-1 | TRBD1 | TRBV5-1 | CASSPTGSSEASF | TGCGCCAGCAGCCCGACAGGGTCGAGTGAAGCTTCCTTT
few | TRBJ2-3 | NA | TRBV7-9 | CASAQGLSTDTQYF | TGTGCCAGCGCACAGGGCCTTAGCACAGATACGCAGTATTTT
many | TRBJ2-7 | NA | TRBV5-1 | CASSPPGKGVIKQYF | TGCGCCAGCAGCCCGCCCGGCAAAGGGGTAATCAAGCAGTACTTC
many | TRBJ1-5 | NA | TRBV28 | CASSPRLGAAQPQHF | TGTGCCAGCAGTCCCAGACTGGGGGCCGCCCAGCCCCAGCATTTT
NA | TRBJ2-7 | TRBD2 | TRBV5-1 | CASSFIAGDYEQYF | TGCGCCAGCAGCTTTATAGCGGGGGACTACGAGCAGTACTTC
few | TRBJ1-6 | NA | TRBV6-1 | CASSPNGVSYNSPLHF | TGTGCCAGCAGTCCAAACGGGGTTAGCTATAATTCACCCCTCCACTTT